One sample yielded the 17 T cell receptor beta chains listed below, sequenced in a study of CD8 T cells in Susac syndrome. RNA amounts of roughly 0.5 to 1 ug underwent reverse transcription with random hexamers. TCRdb re-called the immunoSEQ multiplex PCR reads with MiXCR, one entry per CDR3 protein. Among 150,000 to 250,000 distinct CDR3 sequences listed, around 96% were seen once. The specimen sequenced was CD4+ T cells from PBMCs. The receptors originated from a human donor with multiple sclerosis.

The rearrangement joins TRBV14 to TRBJ2-3; the match to TRBD2 covers 9 bases. The CDR3 runs to 12 residues. Trimming at V came to 4 bases and at J to 10 bases, leaving 3 bases not matched to a gene. Germline V lookup: CDR1 SGHDN, CDR2 FVKESK. Here the CDR3 DNA reads TGTGCCAGCAGCCGTCTAGCGGGGCCGCAGTATTTT. Translation gives CASSRLAGPQYF.

The chain combines TRBV3-1 with TRBJ1-2; no definite D call. CDR1 and CDR2 (germline): LGHDT, YNNKEL (reference sequence). The CDR3 sequence is 15 residues long. V was shortened by 4 bases and J by 5 bases, with 17 bases between the two germline ends. The CDR3 spells CASSPSMEGLYGYTF. Written as DNA, the CDR3 is TGTGCCAGCAGCCCCTCAATGGAGGGTCTTTATGGCTACACCTTC.

The chain combines TRBV12-3 or TRBV12-4 with TRBJ2-1; TRBD1 might be the D (6 bases). The CDR3 loop spans 14 amino acids. Trimming removed 6 bases from V and 1 base from J, with 10 bases in between. The CDR3 here is CASRPTGSYNEQFF. DNA for the CDR3: TGTGCCAGCAGGCCAACAGGGTCCTACAATGAGCAGTTCTTC.

The rearrangement joins TRBV30 to TRBJ1-2; unclear D gene. CDR3 length: 14 amino acids. V lost 0 bases and J 4 bases, leaving 12 bases between the germline ends. CDR1 is GTSNPN and CDR2 is SVGIG in the germline V gene (reference sequence). CDR3 protein: CAWSVEGSLYGYTF. The CDR3 nucleotides read TGTGCCTGGAGTGTGGAAGGGTCCCTCTATGGCTACACCTTC.

The CDR3 nucleotides are TGCAGTGCTAGGCAGGCTGGCAATCAGCCCCAGCATTTT. Translating gives CSARQAGNQPQHF. The chain employs TRBV20-1 and TRBJ1-5; D unresolved. The CDR3 runs to 13 residues. The germline gives CDR1 DFQATT, CDR2 SNEGSKA (reference sequence). Trimming stripped 3 bases from V and 2 bases from J, with 8 bases between.

The chain combines TRBV19 with TRBJ2-2; D possibly uses TRBD1 or TRBD2 (5 bases each). Germline lookup yields CDR1 LNHDA and CDR2 SQIVND (reference sequence). This CDR3 has 14 residues. Between the trimmed V and J ends, which lost 10 bases and 3 bases, there was a span of 15 bases. CDR3 in DNA: TGTGCCACTCTAGGGGAGATGGACACCGGGGAGCTGTTTTTT. It translates to CATLGEMDTGELFF.

The V and J genes are TRBV6-5 and TRBJ2-3; weak D call: TRBD1 (7 bases). The CDR3 runs to 13 residues. Trimming took off 8 bases at V and 7 bases at J, with 16 bases between the two ends. Germline assignment: CDR1 MNHEY and CDR2 SVGAGI. DNA of the CDR3: TGTGCCAGCTGTTCAGGGGGACTGAATACGCAGTATTTT. This translates into CASCSGGLNTQYF.

The chain has TRBV9 and TRBJ1-3; the D is unclear. Trimming took 3 bases from V and 6 from J, leaving 13 bases between them. Germline lookup yields CDR1 SGDLS and CDR2 YYNGEE. This CDR3 has 14 amino acids. The CDR3 sequence is CASSAAPRVNTIYF. In DNA, the CDR3 is TGTGCCAGCAGCGCGGCCCCGAGGGTAAACACCATATATTTT.

The genes are TRBV4-1 and TRBJ2-1; D not resolved. Germline-derived CDR1 and CDR2 are MGHRA and YSYEKL. This CDR3 has 14 amino acids. Deletions cut 6 bases from V and 0 bases from J, with 9 bases between. CDR3 residues: CASRALSSYNEQFF. The CDR3 DNA reads TGCGCCAGCAGAGCTCTGAGCTCCTACAATGAGCAGTTCTTC.

The chain couples TRBV20-1 to TRBJ2-3; possibly TRBD1 or TRBD2 for D (6 bases each). This CDR3 spans 13 amino acids. Germline V gene data show CDR1 as DFQATT and CDR2 as SNEGSKA (reference sequence). The V end was cut by 5 bases, the J end by 5 bases, with 14 bases between. CDR3 bases: TGCAGTGCTCCCACGGGGGCCGGAGATACGCAGTATTTT. It specifies CSAPTGAGDTQYF.

The chain joins TRBV30 to TRBJ1-2, with D possibly TRBD1 on 6 matching bases. The V gene's germline CDR1 is GTSNPN and CDR2 SVGIG (reference sequence). V was cut by 2 bases and J by 10 bases, with 11 bases left in between. The CDR3 is made up of 11 amino acids. Written as DNA, the CDR3 is TGTGCCTGGAGTCAAGGGGGGTACTACACCTTC. Residues: CAWSQGGYYTF.

This clonotype has more than one count but fewer than ten. The chain couples TRBV9 to TRBJ2-1; D gene ambiguous. The germline CDR1 and CDR2 sequences are SGDLS and YYNGEE. This CDR3 comprises 13 residues. V lost 0 bases to trimming and J lost 3 bases, with 4 bases between them. The CDR3 nucleotides are TGTGCCAGCAGCGTAGGCGACTACAATGAGCAGTTCTTC. Encoded protein: CASSVGDYNEQFF. The full variable domain, in which reference TRBV9 and TRBJ2-1 provide the parts outside the CDR3, is DSGVTQTPKHLITATGQRVTLRCSPRSGDLSVYWYQQSLDQGLQFLIQYYNGEERAKGNILERFSAQQFPDLHSELNLSSLELGDSALYFCASSVGDYNEQFFGPGTRLTVL.

V and J are TRBV30 and TRBJ1-4; 8 nucleotides line up with TRBD1. Looked up from germline, CDR1 is GTSNPN and CDR2 is SVGIG (reference sequence). The V gene end was trimmed by 2 bases and the J gene end by 1 base; junction bases not matched to a gene: 0. This CDR3 region has 14 residues. The CDR3 nucleotides are TGTGCCTGGAGTACAGGGGGAACTAATGAAAAACTGTTTTTT. It is translated as CAWSTGGTNEKLFF.

J is TRBJ2-1 and V is TRBV30; 12 bases fit TRBD2. CDR1 and CDR2 (germline): GTSNPN, SVGIG (reference sequence). The CDR3 length is 14 residues. V gave up 2 bases and J gave up 8 bases; unmatched junction bases: 4. The CDR3 nucleotides are TGTGCCTGGAGTCTGACTAGCGGGGGTGATGAGCAGTTCTTC. Amino acids: CAWSLTSGGDEQFF. Using reference TRBV30 and TRBJ2-1 for the parts outside the CDR3, the full variable domain is SQTIHQWPATLVQPVGSPLSLECTVEGTSNPNLYWYRQAAGRGLQLLFYSVGIGQISSEVPQNLSASRPQDRQFILSSKKLLLSDSGFYLCAWSLTSGGDEQFFGPGTRLTVL.

The CDR3 protein is CASSERVDRYEQYF. The CDR3 DNA reads TGTGCCAGCAGTGAAAGGGTGGACAGATACGAGCAGTACTTC. The genes are TRBV25-1 and TRBJ2-7, with D possibly TRBD1 on 6 matching bases. This CDR3 is built from 14 residues. The ends were cut back, 2 bases at V and 4 bases at J, with 12 bases in the middle. CDR1 and CDR2 from the germline V gene are MGHDK and SYGVNS.

This chain joins TRBV3-1 and TRBJ2-1, with D perhaps matching TRBD2 (5 bases). Germline V lookup: CDR1 LGHDT, CDR2 YNNKEL (reference sequence). The CDR3 runs 14 residues. V gave up 4 bases and J gave up 8 bases, with 15 bases separating them. The CDR3 region has the DNA TGTGCCAGCAGCCCAACCCGGGGTCGGGATGAGCAGTTCTTC. Translated: CASSPTRGRDEQFF.

J is TRBJ1-1 and V is TRBV18; 7 bases align to TRBD1. The CDR3 has 13 residues. V trimming: 3 bases; J trimming: 7 bases; junction bases outside the gene matches: 5. The V gene's germline CDR1 is KGHSH and CDR2 LQKENI. This chain's CDR3 is CASSPGQRIEAFF. CDR3 sequence (DNA): TGTGCCAGCTCACCGGGACAGAGAATTGAAGCTTTCTTT.